This T cell receptor beta chain was recorded in a study of radiation and T cells in renal cell carcinoma. This clone was seen just once. Its antigen is still unknown. One junction end disagrees with the germline gene, perhaps due to a read error. Clones were read by immunoSEQ multiplex PCR, and TCRdb kept only the in-frame ones, dropping some. The sample holds 150,000 to 180,000 clones, about 91% seen once. The length of the CDR3 is 15 residues. The germline V gene encodes CDR1 SSHAT and CDR2 FNYEAQ (reference sequence). Study-level points and caveats: Top tumor clonotypes rose in blood 2 weeks post-radiation, then contracted. Without pretreatment biopsies, baseline tumor clonotype presence was undetermined.

Noted time point: blood 2 weeks post-SBRT. Documented treatment: 15 Gy SBRT to primary tumor, nephrectomy 4 weeks later. Radiation-treated patients gave blood at baseline, week 2 and week 4. Sequences were derived from blood, sampled from a patient whose treatment included radiotherapy and nephrectomy. The V call is TRBV7-7, the J call TRBJ1-3; maybe TRBD1 (6 bases). This sequence originates from a woman aged 45-65 years with renal cell carcinoma. The CDR3 nucleotides read TGTGCTAGCAGCACAGGGTATGGGGTCGGAAACACCATATATTTT. Protein product: CASSTGYGVGNTIYF.